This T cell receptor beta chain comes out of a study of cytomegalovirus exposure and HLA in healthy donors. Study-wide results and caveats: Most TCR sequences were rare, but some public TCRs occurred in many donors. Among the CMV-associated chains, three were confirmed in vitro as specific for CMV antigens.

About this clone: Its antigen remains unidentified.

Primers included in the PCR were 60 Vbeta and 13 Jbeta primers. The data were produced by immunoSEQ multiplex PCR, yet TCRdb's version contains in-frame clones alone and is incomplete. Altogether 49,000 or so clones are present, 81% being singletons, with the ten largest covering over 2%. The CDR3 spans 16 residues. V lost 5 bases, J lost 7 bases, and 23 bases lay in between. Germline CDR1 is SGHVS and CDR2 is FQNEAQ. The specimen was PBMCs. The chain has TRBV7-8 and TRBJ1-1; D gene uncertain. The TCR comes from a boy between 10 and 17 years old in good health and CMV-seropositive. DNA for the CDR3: TGTGCCAGCAGCCCCCCTAGTCTTCTTTTATTAGATGAAGCTTTCTTT. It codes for CASSPPSLLLLDEAFF.